These 3 T cell receptor beta chains originate from one sample sequenced in a study of beta chain features in type 1 diabetes. Findings and limits, study-wide: Within each of all four CD4+ subsets, Type 1 diabetes patients had TCRB CDR3s that were moderately but significantly shorter.

Isolated RNA was reverse transcribed in full, so expressed TCRB transcripts were sequenced. The assay was immunoSEQ multiplex PCR, and TCRdb's table has in-frame clones only and misses some. The data contain about 660,000 clones, around an eighth of them seen just once; the ten biggest clones take up just under 0.04%. Their target antigens are unknown. The material sequenced was naive CD4+ T cells from blood. The receptors derive from a man aged 18 to 29 with type 1 diabetes.

The chain has TRBV11-2 and TRBJ2-1, with 7 bases that match TRBD2. There are 15 residues in the CDR3. V lost 1 base and J lost 0; bases outside the gene matches: 0. Germline assignment: CDR1 SGHAT and CDR2 FQNNGV. The CDR3 protein is CASSLGTSSYNEQFF. The CDR3 coding sequence is TGTGCCAGCAGCTTAGGGACTAGCTCCTACAATGAGCAGTTCTTC.

This chain uses TRBV5-1 with TRBJ2-7; 12 bases match TRBD2. The germline V gene encodes CDR1 SGHRS and CDR2 YFSETQ. There are 18 residues in the CDR3. V was pared by 1 base and J by 1 base, with 9 bases of the junction left unmatched. The CDR3, as DNA: TGCGCCAGCAGCTTGACGGCGAAGACTAGCGGGGGTTCCTACGAGCAGTACTTC. This codes for CASSLTAKTSGGSYEQYF.

The gene calls are TRBV5-1 and TRBJ2-3; 8 nucleotides align to TRBD2. Trimming cost V 3 bases and J 2 bases; bases outside gene matches: 11. The CDR3 has 17 amino acids. Per germline, CDR1 SGHRS and CDR2 YFSETQ. The DNA for the CDR3 is TGCGCCAGCAGCTCACTCGGGGGGGACGGAGCCACAGATACGCAGTATTTT. Translated, it gives CASSSLGGDGATDTQYF.